What follows are 16 T cell receptor beta chains derived from one specimen sequenced in a study of T-cell reconstitution after alpha-beta-depleted transplantation in children. The TCRbeta library incorporated unique molecular identifiers. TCRdb re-derived calls from the PCR reads in MiXCR, one entry per CDR3 protein. The sample carries about 260,000 distinct CDR3 sequences, more than 9% recorded once. Sequencing was performed on peripheral blood, taken 180 days after TCRalphabeta/CD19-depleted stem cell transplant. The receptors derive from a male patient aged 2 to 10 who had a stem cell transplant for chronic granulomatous disease, so the T cells may come from the graft donor.

In this sample, this clonotype turned up many times. This chain uses TRBV9 with TRBJ2-6, with D possibly matching TRBD2 (6 bases). V gave up 3 bases and J gave up 0 bases, with 10 bases separating them. This CDR3 region has 16 residues. CDR1 is SGDLS, CDR2 YYNGEE, per germline. DNA of the CDR3: TGTGCCAGCAGCGCCCGGGACTTCTCTGGGGCCAACGTCCTGACTTTC. This sequence encodes CASSARDFSGANVLTF.

This clonotype was seen at least ten times. A junction end diverges from the germline sequence, so it may reflect a read error. The chain carries TRBV6-1 and TRBJ1-1, with 9 bases that match TRBD1. There are 13 residues in the CDR3. Germline loops: CDR1 MNHNS, CDR2 SASEGT. The CDR3 region has the DNA TGCGCCAGCAGCTTGACAGGGGGCACTGAAGCTTTCTTT. Amino acid sequence: CASSLTGGTEAFF.

This clonotype was counted ten times or more. The chain has TRBV7-9 and TRBJ2-3; D gene uncertain. The V end was cut by 5 bases, the J end by 1 base, with 16 bases between. The length of the CDR3 is 16 residues. The germline gives CDR1 SEHNR, CDR2 FQNEAQ (reference sequence). The DNA of the CDR3 is TGTGCCAGCAGCAAAGGATCCGGCAAGCGCACAGATACGCAGTATTTT. Encoded protein: CASSKGSGKRTDTQYF.

This clonotype appeared a single time. A much bigger clone sits one base away, suggesting this may be a read error. This rearrangement joins TRBV27 to TRBJ2-7; 9 positions match TRBD2. The CDR3 extends over 17 amino acids. Germline V gene sequence: CDR1 MNHEY, CDR2 SMNVEV (reference sequence). Losses at the gene ends were 7 bases for V and 3 bases for J; bases not matched to a gene: 16. The CDR3 spells CASNPTKGGGDSYEQYF. CDR3 sequence (DNA): TGTGCCAGCAATCCCACAAAGGGCGGGGGGGACAGCTACGAGCAGTACTTC.

This clonotype showed up many times. This chain links TRBV7-2 with TRBJ2-1, with D possibly matching TRBD2 (6 bases). V shed 5 bases and J shed 10 bases, with 12 bases lying between them. The CDR3 contains 12 residues. Germline CDR1 reads SGHTA; CDR2 reads FQGNSA. CDR3 in DNA: TGTGCCAGCAGCCGACCCGCGGGGGAGCAGTTCTTC. Residues: CASSRPAGEQFF. Variable domain in full (rest from reference TRBV7-2 and TRBJ2-1): GAGVSQSPSNKVTEKGKDVELRCDPISGHTALYWYRQSLGQGLEFLIYFQGNSAPDKSGLPSDRFSAERTGGSVSTLTIQRTQQEDSAVYLCASSRPAGEQFFGPGTRLTVL.

This clonotype appeared a few times. This rearrangement joins TRBV19 to TRBJ2-3; D gene ambiguous. Germline CDR1 reads LNHDA; CDR2 reads SQIVND (reference sequence). The CDR3 spans 14 residues. The V and J ends lost 3 bases and 4 bases respectively, with 11 bases between them. This CDR3 is CASSMTAGPDTQYF. The CDR3 DNA follows: TGTGCCAGTAGTATGACGGCAGGACCAGATACGCAGTATTTT.

Points on this clonotype: A read error may be the cause here, since a much bigger clone is one base away. The chain carries TRBV9 and TRBJ2-4; D perhaps matches TRBD2 (6 bases). Germline V gives CDR1 SGDLS, CDR2 YYNGEE. The V gene lost 0 bases and the J gene lost 2 bases, with 15 bases spanning the gap. This CDR3 has 17 amino acids. The CDR3 protein is CASSVGAVLATKNIQYF. The CDR3 DNA reads TGTGCCAGCAGCGTAGGAGCAGTACTAGCAACCAAAAACATTCAGTACTTC.

This clonotype was detected many times. The chain has TRBV5-4 and TRBJ2-1, with 9 positions matching TRBD2. Trimming took 2 bases from V and 6 from J; bases not matched to a gene: 6. The germline V gene has CDR1 SGHNT and CDR2 YYREEE (reference sequence). The CDR3 has 15 residues. The CDR3 bases are TGTGCCAGCAGCTTACAGGGCGGGAGGGCCAATGAGCAGTTCTTC. Translated, it gives CASSLQGGRANEQFF.

This clonotype showed up many times. The chain carries TRBV20-1 and TRBJ2-2; tentatively, D is TRBD1 or TRBD2 (6 bases each). The germline V and J ends were trimmed by 3 bases and 1 base, with 21 bases remaining between them. This CDR3 has 18 amino acids. CDR1 and CDR2 from the germline V gene are DFQATT and SNEGSKA (reference sequence). CDR3 nucleotides: TGCAGTGCTAGTGTAGGTCCCGGGGGCCGGGAGAACACCGGGGAGCTGTTTTTT. It translates to CSASVGPGGRENTGELFF.

This clonotype showed up many times. The chain links TRBV7-3 to TRBJ1-1; weak D call: TRBD1 (5 bases). V dropped 0 bases and J dropped 0 bases, with 8 bases sitting between them. The length of the CDR3 is 15 residues. Germline CDR1 reads SGHTA; CDR2 reads FQGTGA. The CDR3 sequence is CASSLTGQVNTEAFF. Here the CDR3 DNA reads TGTGCCAGCAGCTTAACGGGGCAGGTGAACACTGAAGCTTTCTTT.

This clonotype was seen repeatedly, ten times or more. The chain couples TRBV20-1 to TRBJ2-1; TRBD2 is a possible D gene (6 bases). CDR1 is DFQATT, CDR2 SNEGSKA, per germline (reference sequence). This CDR3 is built from 13 residues. Trimming removed 3 bases at V and 10 bases at J, with 16 bases between. The CDR3 DNA reads as TGCAGTGCTAGTTCCGGGAGCAGGGAAGAGCAGTTCTTC. Protein sequence: CSASSGSREEQFF.

This clonotype was detected only a few times. J is TRBJ2-5 and V is TRBV11-2; D tentatively reads TRBD1 or TRBD2 (6 bases each). The CDR3 extends over 15 amino acids. V lost 6 bases and J lost 4, with 18 bases in between. The germline V gene encodes CDR1 SGHAT and CDR2 FQNNGV. CDR3 DNA sequence: TGTGCCAGCAGTCAGACCCTGGGGGGCCTAGAGACCCAGTACTTC. Translated: CASSQTLGGLETQYF.

This clonotype was seen ten or more times. J is TRBJ2-1 and V is TRBV12-3 or TRBV12-4; TRBD2 agrees at 13 bases. CDR3 length equals 14 residues. J lost 15 bases, V lost 6 bases, and 11 bases had no gene match. CDR3 in amino acids: CASSPGLAGARWFF. The CDR3 bases are TGTGCCAGCAGCCCAGGACTAGCGGGAGCCCGTTGGTTCTTC.

This clonotype showed up many times. The rearrangement uses TRBV7-3 and TRBJ2-5; D is unclear. Germline CDR1 is SGHTA and CDR2 is FQGTGA. V lost 5 bases and J 3 bases, leaving 16 bases between the germline ends. This CDR3 has 15 amino acids. The CDR3 spells CASSPSWAQKETQYF. CDR3 in DNA: TGTGCCAGCAGCCCAAGCTGGGCCCAAAAAGAGACCCAGTACTTC.

This clonotype was observed at least ten times. The rearrangement links TRBV7-9 to TRBJ2-7; D may be TRBD2 (5 bases). Deletions cut 3 bases from V and 13 bases from J, with 13 bases between. Germline CDR1 reads SEHNR; CDR2 reads FQNEAQ (reference sequence). This CDR3 spans 11 amino acids. The CDR3 DNA reads TGTGCCAGCAGCTTCGGACTCGCGTTATACTTC. Encoded protein: CASSFGLALYF.

The chain recombines TRBV18 with TRBJ2-1; D is unresolved. Looked up from germline, CDR1 is KGHSH and CDR2 is LQKENI. Trimming took off 2 bases at V and 7 bases at J, with 21 bases between the two ends. This CDR3 comprises 17 residues. CDR3 region: CASSPKGPPPFMNEQFF. The CDR3 DNA reads as TGTGCCAGCTCACCAAAGGGCCCCCCCCCCTTTATGAATGAGCAGTTCTTC. Complete variable domain (other parts from reference TRBV18 and TRBJ2-1): NAGVMQNPRHLVRRRGQEARLRCSPMKGHSHVYWYRQLPEEGLKFMVYLQKENIIDESGMPKERFSAEFPKEGPSILRIQQVVRGDSAAYFCASSPKGPPPFMNEQFFGPGTRLTVL.